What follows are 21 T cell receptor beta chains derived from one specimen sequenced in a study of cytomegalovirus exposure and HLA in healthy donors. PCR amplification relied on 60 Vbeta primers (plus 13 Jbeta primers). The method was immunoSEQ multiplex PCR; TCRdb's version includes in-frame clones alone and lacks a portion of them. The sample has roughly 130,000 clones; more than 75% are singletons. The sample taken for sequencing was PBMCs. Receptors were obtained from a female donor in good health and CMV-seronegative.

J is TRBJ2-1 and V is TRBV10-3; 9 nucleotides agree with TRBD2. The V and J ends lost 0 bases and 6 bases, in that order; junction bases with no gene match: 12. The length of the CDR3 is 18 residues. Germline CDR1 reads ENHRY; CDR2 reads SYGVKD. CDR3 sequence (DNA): TGTGCCATCAGTGAGTCAGTAGGCGGGCTAGCGGGACGCAATGAGCAGTTCTTC. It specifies CAISESVGGLAGRNEQFF.

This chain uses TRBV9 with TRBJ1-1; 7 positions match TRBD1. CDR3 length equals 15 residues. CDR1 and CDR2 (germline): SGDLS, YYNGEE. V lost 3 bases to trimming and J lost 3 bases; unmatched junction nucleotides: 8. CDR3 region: CASSATRQGDTEAFF. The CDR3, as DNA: TGTGCCAGCAGCGCGACCCGACAGGGAGACACTGAAGCTTTCTTT.

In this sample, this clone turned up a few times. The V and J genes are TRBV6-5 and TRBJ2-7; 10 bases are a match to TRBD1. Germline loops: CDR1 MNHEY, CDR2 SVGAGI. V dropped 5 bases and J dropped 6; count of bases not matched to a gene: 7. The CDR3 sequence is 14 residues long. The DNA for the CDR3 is TGTGCCAGCAGTGAGACAGGGGGCTCCGTCGAGCAGTACTTC. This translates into CASSETGGSVEQYF.

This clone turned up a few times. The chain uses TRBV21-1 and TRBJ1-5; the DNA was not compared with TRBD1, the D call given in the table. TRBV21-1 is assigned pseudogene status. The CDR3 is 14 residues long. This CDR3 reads CASTYQGENQPQHF. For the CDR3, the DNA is TGTGCCAGCACATATCAGGGGGAGAATCAGCCCCAGCATTTT.

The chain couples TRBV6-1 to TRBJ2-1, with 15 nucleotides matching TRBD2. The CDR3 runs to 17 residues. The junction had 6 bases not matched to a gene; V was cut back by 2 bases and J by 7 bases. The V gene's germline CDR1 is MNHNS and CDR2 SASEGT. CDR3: CASSETGLAGGLNEQFF. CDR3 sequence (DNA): TGTGCCAGCAGTGAAACCGGACTAGCGGGGGGGCTGAATGAGCAGTTCTTC.

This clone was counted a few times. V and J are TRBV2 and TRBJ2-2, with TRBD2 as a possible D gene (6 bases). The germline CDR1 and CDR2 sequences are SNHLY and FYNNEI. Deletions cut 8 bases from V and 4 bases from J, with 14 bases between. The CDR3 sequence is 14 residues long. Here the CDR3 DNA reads TGTGCCAGCTATGCCGGGACTGCCACCGGGGAGCTGTTTTTT. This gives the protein CASYAGTATGELFF.

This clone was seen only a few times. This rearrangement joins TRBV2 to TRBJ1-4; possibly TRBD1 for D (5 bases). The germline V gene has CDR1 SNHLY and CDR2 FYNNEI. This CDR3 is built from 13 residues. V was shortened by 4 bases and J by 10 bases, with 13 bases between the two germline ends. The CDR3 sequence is CASSAGREAKLFF. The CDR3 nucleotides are TGTGCCAGCAGTGCAGGCAGGGAAGCAAAACTGTTTTTT.

Written as DNA, the CDR3 is TGTGCCACCAGCAGAGATACCGGGGGCGAGCAGTACTTC. Protein sequence: CATSRDTGGEQYF. The chain recombines TRBV15 with TRBJ2-7; the D gene is possibly TRBD2 (6 bases). The CDR3 spans 13 residues. CDR1 LNHNV and CDR2 YYDKDF come from the germline V gene (reference sequence). Trimming removed 0 bases from V and 6 bases from J, with 9 bases in between.

The CDR3 DNA sequence: TGTGCCTTAACAGGGGCCGTAGCGAACACTGAAGCTTTCTTT. Protein product: CALTGAVANTEAFF. The V call is TRBV30, the J call TRBJ1-1; 7 bases fit TRBD1. Germline V lookup: CDR1 GTSNPN, CDR2 SVGIG (reference sequence). V shed 7 bases, J shed 1 base, and the junction held 9 bases outside the gene matches. CDR3 size: 14 residues.

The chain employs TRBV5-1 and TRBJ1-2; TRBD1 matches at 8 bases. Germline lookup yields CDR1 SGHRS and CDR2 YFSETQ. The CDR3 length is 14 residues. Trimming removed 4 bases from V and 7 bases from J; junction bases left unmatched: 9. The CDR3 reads CASSLDRGSSGYTF. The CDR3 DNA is TGCGCCAGCAGCCTAGACAGGGGAAGCTCTGGCTACACCTTC.

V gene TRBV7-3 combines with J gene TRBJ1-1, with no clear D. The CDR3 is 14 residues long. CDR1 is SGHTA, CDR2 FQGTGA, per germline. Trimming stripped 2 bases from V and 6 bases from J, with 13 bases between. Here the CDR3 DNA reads TGTGCCAGCAGCTTAGGTGGGGAGGGAGCTGAAGCTTTCTTT. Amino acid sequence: CASSLGGEGAEAFF.

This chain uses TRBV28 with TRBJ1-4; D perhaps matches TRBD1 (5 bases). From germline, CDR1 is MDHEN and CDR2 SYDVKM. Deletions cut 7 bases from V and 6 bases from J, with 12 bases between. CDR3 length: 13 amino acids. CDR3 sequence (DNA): TGTGCCAGCAAACGGCAGGGTCATGAAAAACTGTTTTTT. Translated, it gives CASKRQGHEKLFF.

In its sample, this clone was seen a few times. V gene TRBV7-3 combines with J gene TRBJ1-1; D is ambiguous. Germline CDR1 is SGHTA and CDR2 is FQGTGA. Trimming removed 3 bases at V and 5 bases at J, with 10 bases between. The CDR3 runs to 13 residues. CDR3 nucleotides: TGTGCCAGCAGCTTTGGGTCGGGGACTGAAGCTTTCTTT. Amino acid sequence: CASSFGSGTEAFF. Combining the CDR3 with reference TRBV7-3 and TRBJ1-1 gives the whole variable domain GAGVSQTPSNKVTEKGKYVELRCDPISGHTALYWYRQSLGQGPEFLIYFQGTGAADDSGLPNDRFFAVRPEGSVSTLKIQRTERGDSAVYLCASSFGSGTEAFFGQGTRLTVV.

The CDR3 DNA sequence: TGTGCCAGCAGCGAGAGCCGGGACAGCGGGGAAAAACTGTTTTTT. It specifies CASSESRDSGEKLFF. The chain carries TRBV5-4 and TRBJ1-4, with 7 positions matching TRBD1. This CDR3 comprises 15 residues. Germline loops: CDR1 SGHNT, CDR2 YYREEE (reference sequence). V lost 4 bases and J lost 8; bases outside the gene matches: 11.

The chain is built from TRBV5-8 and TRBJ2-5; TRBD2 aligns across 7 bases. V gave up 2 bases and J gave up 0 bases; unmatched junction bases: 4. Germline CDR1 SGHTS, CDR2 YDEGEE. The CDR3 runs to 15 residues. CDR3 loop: CASSLGLGYQETQYF. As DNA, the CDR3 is TGTGCCAGCAGCTTAGGACTAGGGTACCAAGAGACCCAGTACTTC.

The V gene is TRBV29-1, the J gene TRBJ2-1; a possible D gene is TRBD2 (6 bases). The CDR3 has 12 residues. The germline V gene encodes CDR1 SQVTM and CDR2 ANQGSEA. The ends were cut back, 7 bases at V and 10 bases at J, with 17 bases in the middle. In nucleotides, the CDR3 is TGCAGCGCCGGGACTGCCCTATCAGAGCAGTTCTTC. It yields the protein CSAGTALSEQFF.

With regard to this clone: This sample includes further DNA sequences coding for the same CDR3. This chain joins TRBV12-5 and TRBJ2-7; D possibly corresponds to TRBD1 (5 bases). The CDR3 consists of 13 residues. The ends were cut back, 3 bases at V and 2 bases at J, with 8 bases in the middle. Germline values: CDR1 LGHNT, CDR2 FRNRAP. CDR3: CASGLGAAYEQYF. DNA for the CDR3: TGTGCTAGTGGTTTAGGGGCGGCCTACGAGCAGTACTTC.

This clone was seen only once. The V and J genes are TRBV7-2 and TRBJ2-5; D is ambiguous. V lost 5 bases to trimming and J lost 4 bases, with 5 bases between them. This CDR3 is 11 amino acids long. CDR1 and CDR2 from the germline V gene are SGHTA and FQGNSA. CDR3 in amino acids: CASSPSETQYF. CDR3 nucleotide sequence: TGTGCCAGCAGCCCCTCAGAGACCCAGTACTTC.

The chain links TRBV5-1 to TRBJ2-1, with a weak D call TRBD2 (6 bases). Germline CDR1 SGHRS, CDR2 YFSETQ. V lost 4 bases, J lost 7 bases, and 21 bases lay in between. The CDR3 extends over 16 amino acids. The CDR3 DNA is TGCGCCAGCAGCAGGGTAAGCGGGCCCCTGGGGAATGAGCAGTTCTTC. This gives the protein CASSRVSGPLGNEQFF.

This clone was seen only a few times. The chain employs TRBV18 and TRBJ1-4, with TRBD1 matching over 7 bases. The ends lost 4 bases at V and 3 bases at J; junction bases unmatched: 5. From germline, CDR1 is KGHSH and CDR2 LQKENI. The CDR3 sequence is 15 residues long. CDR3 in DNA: TGTGCCAGCTCACTCCAGACAGGGTCTAATGAAAAACTGTTTTTT. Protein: CASSLQTGSNEKLFF.

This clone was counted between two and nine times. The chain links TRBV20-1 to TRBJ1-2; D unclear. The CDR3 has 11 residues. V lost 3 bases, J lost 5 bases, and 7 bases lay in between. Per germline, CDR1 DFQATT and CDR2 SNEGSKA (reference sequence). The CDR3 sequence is CSASPGYGYTF. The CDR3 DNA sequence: TGCAGTGCTAGCCCCGGGTATGGCTACACCTTC.